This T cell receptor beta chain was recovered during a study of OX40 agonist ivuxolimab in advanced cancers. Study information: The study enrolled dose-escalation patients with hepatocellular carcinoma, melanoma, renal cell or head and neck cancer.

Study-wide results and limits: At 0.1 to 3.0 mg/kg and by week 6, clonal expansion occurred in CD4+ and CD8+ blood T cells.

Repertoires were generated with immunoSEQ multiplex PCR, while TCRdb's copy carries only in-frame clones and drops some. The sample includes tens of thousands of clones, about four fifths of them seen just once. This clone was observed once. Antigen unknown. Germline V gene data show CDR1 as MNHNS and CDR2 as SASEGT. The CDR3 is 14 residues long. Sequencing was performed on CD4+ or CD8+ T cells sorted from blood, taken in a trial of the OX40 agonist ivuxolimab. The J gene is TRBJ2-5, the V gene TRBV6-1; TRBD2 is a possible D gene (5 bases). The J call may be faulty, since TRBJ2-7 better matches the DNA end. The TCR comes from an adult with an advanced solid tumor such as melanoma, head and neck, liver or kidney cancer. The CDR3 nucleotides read TGTGCCAGCAGACCTTCGGGGTCCCCCTCCGAGCAGTACTTC. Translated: CASRPSGSPSEQYF.